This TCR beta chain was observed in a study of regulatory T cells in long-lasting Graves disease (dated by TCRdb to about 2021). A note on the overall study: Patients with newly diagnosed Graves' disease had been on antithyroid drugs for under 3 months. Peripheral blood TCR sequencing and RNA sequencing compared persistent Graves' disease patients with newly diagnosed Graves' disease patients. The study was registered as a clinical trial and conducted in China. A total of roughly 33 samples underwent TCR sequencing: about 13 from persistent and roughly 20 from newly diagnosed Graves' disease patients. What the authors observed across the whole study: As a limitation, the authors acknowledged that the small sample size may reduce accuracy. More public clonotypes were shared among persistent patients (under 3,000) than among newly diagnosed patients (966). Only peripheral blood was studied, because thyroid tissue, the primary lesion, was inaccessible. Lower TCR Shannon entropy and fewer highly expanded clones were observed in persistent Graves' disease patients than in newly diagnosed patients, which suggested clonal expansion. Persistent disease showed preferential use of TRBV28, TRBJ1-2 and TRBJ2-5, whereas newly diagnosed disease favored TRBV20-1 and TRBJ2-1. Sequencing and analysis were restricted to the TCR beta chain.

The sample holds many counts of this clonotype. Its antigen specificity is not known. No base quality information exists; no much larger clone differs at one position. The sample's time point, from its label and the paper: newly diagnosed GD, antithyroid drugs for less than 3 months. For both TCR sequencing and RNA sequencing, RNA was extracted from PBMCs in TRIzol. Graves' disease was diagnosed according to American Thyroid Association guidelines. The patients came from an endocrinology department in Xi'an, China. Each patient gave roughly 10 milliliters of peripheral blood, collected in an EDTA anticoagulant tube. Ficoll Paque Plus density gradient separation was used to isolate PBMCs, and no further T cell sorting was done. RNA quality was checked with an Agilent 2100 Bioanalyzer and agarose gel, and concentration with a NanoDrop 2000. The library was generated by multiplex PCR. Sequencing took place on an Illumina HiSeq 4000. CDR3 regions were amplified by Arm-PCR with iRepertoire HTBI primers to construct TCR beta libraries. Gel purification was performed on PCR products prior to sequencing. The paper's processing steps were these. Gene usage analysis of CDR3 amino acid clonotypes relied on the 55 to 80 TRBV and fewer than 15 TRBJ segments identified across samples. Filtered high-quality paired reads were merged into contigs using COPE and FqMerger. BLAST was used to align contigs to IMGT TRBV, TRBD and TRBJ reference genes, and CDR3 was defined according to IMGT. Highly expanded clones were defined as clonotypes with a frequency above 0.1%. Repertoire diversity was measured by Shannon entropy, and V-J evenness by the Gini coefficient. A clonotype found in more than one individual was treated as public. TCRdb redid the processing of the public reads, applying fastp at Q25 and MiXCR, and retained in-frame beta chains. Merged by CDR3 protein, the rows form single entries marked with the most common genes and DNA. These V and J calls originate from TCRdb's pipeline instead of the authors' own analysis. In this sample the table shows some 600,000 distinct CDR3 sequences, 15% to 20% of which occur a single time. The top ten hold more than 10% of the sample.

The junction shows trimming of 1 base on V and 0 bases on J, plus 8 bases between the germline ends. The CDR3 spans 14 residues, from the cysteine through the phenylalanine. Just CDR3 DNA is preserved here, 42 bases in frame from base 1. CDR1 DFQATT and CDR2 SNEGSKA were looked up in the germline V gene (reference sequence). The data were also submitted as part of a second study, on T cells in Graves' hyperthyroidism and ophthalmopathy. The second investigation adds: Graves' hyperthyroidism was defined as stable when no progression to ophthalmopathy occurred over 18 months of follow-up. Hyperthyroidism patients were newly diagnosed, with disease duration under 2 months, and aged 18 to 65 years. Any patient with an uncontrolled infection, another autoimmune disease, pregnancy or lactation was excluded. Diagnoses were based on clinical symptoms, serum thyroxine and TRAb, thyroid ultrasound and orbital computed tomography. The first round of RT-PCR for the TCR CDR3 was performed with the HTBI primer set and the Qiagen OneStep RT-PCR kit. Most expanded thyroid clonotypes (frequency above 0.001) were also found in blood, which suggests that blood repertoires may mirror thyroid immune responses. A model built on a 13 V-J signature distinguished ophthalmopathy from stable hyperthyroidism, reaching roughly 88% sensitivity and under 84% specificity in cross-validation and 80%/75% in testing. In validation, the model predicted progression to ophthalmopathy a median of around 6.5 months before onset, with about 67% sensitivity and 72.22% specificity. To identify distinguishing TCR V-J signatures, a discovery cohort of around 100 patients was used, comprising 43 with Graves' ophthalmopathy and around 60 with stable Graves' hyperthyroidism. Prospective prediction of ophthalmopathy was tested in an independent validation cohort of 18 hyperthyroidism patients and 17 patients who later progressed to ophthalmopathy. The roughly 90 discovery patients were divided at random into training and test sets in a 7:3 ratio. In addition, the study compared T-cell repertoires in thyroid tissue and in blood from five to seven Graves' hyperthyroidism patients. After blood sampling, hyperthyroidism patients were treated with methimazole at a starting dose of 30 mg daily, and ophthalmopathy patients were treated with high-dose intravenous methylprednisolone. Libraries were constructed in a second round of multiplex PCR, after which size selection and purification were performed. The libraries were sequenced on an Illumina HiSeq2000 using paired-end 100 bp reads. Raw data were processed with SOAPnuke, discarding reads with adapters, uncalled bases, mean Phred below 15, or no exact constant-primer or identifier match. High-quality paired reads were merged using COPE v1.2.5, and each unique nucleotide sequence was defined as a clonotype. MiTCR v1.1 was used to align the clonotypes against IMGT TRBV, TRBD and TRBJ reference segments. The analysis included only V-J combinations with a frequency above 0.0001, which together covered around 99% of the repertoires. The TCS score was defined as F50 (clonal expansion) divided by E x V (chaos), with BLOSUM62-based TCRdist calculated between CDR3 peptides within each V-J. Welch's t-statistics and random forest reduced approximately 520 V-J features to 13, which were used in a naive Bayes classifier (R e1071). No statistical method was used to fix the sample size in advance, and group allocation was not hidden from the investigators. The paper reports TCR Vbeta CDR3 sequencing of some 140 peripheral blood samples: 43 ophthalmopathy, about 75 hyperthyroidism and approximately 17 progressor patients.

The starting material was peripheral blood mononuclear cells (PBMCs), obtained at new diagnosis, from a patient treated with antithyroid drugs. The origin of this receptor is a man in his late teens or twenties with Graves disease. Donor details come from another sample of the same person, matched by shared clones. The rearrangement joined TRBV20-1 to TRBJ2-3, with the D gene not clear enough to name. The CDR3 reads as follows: CSARAGTSTDTQYF. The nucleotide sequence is TGCAGTGCTAGAGCCGGCACCAGCACAGATACGCAGTATTTT.